The clone carrying this TCR beta chain was seen a few times. Its specificity is unknown. The record originates from a study of naive and memory T cell subsets. Regarding the study as a whole: Over 85% of naive TCR sequences appeared only once, unlike memory subsets. Naive and memory repertoire findings lacked a ground truth for validation. Especially in CD8 cells, naive repertoires contained a few larger clonotypes, possibly CD45RA-re-expressing memory cells.

An equimolar mix of two oligonucleotides served as the beta constant-region primer for TRBC1 and TRBC2. Four rounds of PCR amplified the ligated cDNA using nested alpha and beta constant-region primers plus SP2. The cDNA 3' end received a ligated single-stranded oligonucleotide carrying the SP2 primer and a 12-nucleotide UMI. TCRdb passed the UMI-ligation and nested PCR reads through MiXCR, listing each CDR3 protein once. The sample shows tens of thousands of distinct CDR3 sequences, about 10% of them seen only once. The V end lost 4 bases, the J end lost 4 bases, and 10 bases lay between the germline ends. The CDR3 runs 14 residues. The germline CDR1 and CDR2 sequences are LGHNA and YSLEER.

The chain is built from TRBV4-3 and TRBJ2-2; D possibly uses TRBD1 or TRBD2 (5 bases each). The sample comprised naive CD8+ T cells from blood. This sequence originates from a human donor in good health. This CDR3 reads CASSPGTATGELFF. The CDR3 DNA reads as TGCGCCAGCAGCCCAGGGACGGCCACCGGGGAGCTGTTTTTT.